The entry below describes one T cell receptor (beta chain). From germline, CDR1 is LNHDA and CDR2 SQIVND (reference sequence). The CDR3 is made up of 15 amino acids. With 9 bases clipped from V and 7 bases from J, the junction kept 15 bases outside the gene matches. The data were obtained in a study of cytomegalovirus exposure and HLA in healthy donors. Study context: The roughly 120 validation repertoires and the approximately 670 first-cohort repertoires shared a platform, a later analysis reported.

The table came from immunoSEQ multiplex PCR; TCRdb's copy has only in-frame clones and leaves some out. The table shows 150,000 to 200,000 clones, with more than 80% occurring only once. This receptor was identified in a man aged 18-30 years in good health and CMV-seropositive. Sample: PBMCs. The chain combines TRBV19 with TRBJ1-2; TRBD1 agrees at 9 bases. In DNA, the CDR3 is TGTGCCAGCGGAAAATGGGACAGGGCAAAGGGTGGCTACACCTTC. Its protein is CASGKWDRAKGGYTF.